The source of this TCR beta chain is a study of CD8 T cells in ankylosing spondylitis. Notes on the study in general: A number of the motif variants had already been described in reactive arthritis synovial fluid and blood. Disease-linked clones reportedly concentrated significantly in matched ankylosing spondylitis synovial fluid. Those disease-linked clones were CD8+; they were also relatively rare in peripheral blood. Among TCR beta sequences, a motif of under ten highly homologous variants appeared characteristic of ankylosing spondylitis blood.

The CDR3 runs 14 residues. V lost 0 bases, J lost 6 bases, and 9 bases lay in between. Germline V lookup: CDR1 LGHNA, CDR2 YNFKEQ. There are a few counts of this clonotype. The target antigen is unknown. Quantitative 5'-RACE was performed with molecular barcodes, and it yielded the TCR beta libraries. Each CDR3 protein is one row after TCRdb ran MiXCR on the 5' RACE reads. The data hold over 600,000 distinct CDR3 sequences, with 15% to 20% observed a single time. The chain employs TRBV4-2 and TRBJ1-3, with D perhaps TRBD1 (6 bases). Sequencing was performed on blood, either unsorted or a sorted T cell fraction (not recorded which). The TCR was taken from a male donor with ankylosing spondylitis. CDR3 bases: TGTGCCAGCAGCCAAGAACAGGGAGAAAACACCATATATTTT. This sequence encodes CASSQEQGENTIYF.